The next 26 T cell receptor beta chains were all read from a single sample in a study of blood T cell repertoires in COVID-19 (dated by TCRdb to about 2020). The library relied on the immunoSEQ multiplex PCR assay. TCRdb re-hosts the immuneACCESS table, in-frame sequences only. Its copies lack some clones; in the studies checked, an unresolved V gene accounts for under half of them, and the cause for the rest is not known. This sample gives hundreds of thousands of clones in total; about 89% of them show up just once. The ten largest clones add up to more than 5% of the sample. The sequenced sample was peripheral blood. These receptors originate from a woman aged 45-60 years with COVID-19, enrolled during active disease.

This chain connects TRBV29-1 to TRBJ2-7; the D gene is possibly TRBD2 (6 bases). With 4 bases removed from V and 2 bases from J, the gap between germline ends came to 9 bases. In germline, CDR1 is SQVTM, CDR2 ANQGSEA. The CDR3 sequence is 12 residues long. CDR3 sequence (DNA): TGCAGCGTTGCGGGACTGACCTACGAGCAGTACTTC. Encoded protein: CSVAGLTYEQYF.

The chain carries TRBV25-1 and TRBJ2-3; D uncertain. CDR1 is MGHDK and CDR2 is SYGVNS in the germline V gene. V dropped 2 bases and J dropped 2 bases, with 8 bases sitting between them. The CDR3 is 14 amino acids. The CDR3 bases are TGTGCCAGCAGTGAAGTCAGGTTCACAGATACGCAGTATTTT. Translated: CASSEVRFTDTQYF.

The chain employs TRBV7-3 and TRBJ2-1; 11 bases match TRBD2. The CDR3 runs to 15 residues. The ends lost 8 bases at V and 4 bases at J; junction bases unmatched: 7. Germline-derived CDR1 and CDR2 are SGHTA and FQGTGA. CDR3 protein: CASAPSGGFYNEQFF. DNA of the CDR3: TGTGCCAGCGCCCCTAGCGGGGGGTTTTACAATGAGCAGTTCTTC.

The chain combines TRBV6-6 with TRBJ1-5, with 8 bases matching TRBD1. Per the germline V gene, CDR1 is MNHNY and CDR2 is SVGAGI (reference sequence). There are 15 residues in the CDR3. V trimming: 6 bases; J trimming: 9 bases; junction bases outside the gene matches: 13. In nucleotides, the CDR3 is TGTGCCAGCAGATTGACAGGGGCCCGGGATTTGCCCCAGCATTTT. Its protein product is CASRLTGARDLPQHF.

The chain employs TRBV7-9 and TRBJ2-1; D uncertain. V lost 4 bases, J lost 10 bases, and 5 bases lay in between. Germline CDR1 and CDR2: SEHNR and FQNEAQ (reference sequence). The CDR3 length is 10 residues. The CDR3 spells CASSSLEQFF. The CDR3 DNA follows: TGTGCCAGCAGCTCATTGGAGCAGTTCTTC. Full variable domain (rest looked up from reference TRBV7-9 and TRBJ2-1): DTGVSQNPRHKITKRGQNVTFRCDPISEHNRLYWYRQTLGQGPEFLTYFQNEAQLEKSRLLSDRFSAERPKGSFSTLEIQRTEQGDSAMYLCASSSLEQFFGPGTRLTVL.

Note on this clone: One end of the junction fails to match germline, which may point to a read error. This chain uses TRBV11-3 with TRBJ1-1; no definite D call. This CDR3 contains 14 residues. CDR1 is SGHNT, CDR2 YENEEA, per germline. Written as DNA, the CDR3 is TGCGCCTCTGCTCGGGGAGCCCTTTTGGTTGAAGCTTTCTTT. It encodes CASARGALLVEAFF.

V gene TRBV4-2 combines with J gene TRBJ1-4; TRBD1 aligns across 8 bases. The CDR3 extends over 15 amino acids. J gave up 7 bases and V 1 base, and 5 bases lay outside the gene matches. The V gene's germline CDR1 is LGHNA and CDR2 YNFKEQ. CDR3: CASSQVAGGGEKLFF. CDR3 bases: TGTGCCAGCAGCCAAGTAGCAGGGGGCGGTGAAAAACTGTTTTTT.

Details on this clone: At one of its ends the junction is not consistent with the germline gene, which may arise from a read error. The chain is built from TRBV7-3 and TRBJ2-1; 11 positions match TRBD2. CDR1 is SGHTA and CDR2 is FQGTGA in the germline V gene. The CDR3 spans 15 residues. The chain's CDR3 is CASSLGLAGGNGQFF. The CDR3 bases are TGTGCCAGCAGCTTGGGGCTAGCGGGAGGTAATGGGCAGTTCTTC.

The V call is TRBV5-1, the J call TRBJ1-5, with a possible D match to TRBD1 (6 bases). The CDR3 has 14 residues. Per the germline V gene, CDR1 is SGHRS and CDR2 is YFSETQ. V was trimmed by 1 base and J by 1 base, leaving 6 bases between them. As DNA, the CDR3 is TGCGCCAGCAGCTTGACAGGGAGCAATCAGCCCCAGCATTTT. As protein: CASSLTGSNQPQHF.

The gene calls are TRBV30 and TRBJ1-1; a possible D gene is TRBD1 (5 bases). The V gene's germline CDR1 is GTSNPN and CDR2 SVGIG (reference sequence). Trimming removed 2 bases at V and 3 bases at J, with 13 bases between. CDR3 length: 14 amino acids. CDR3 DNA sequence: TGTGCCTGGAGTCCAGGGTATCAGGACACTGAAGCTTTCTTT. It encodes CAWSPGYQDTEAFF.

The V gene is TRBV19, the J gene TRBJ2-1; 8 bases map to TRBD1. The length of the CDR3 is 13 residues. Germline-derived CDR1 and CDR2 are LNHDA and SQIVND (reference sequence). Trimming at V came to 4 bases and at J to 11 bases, leaving 7 bases not matched to a gene. Here the CDR3 reads CASSTSQGAKQFF. The CDR3 DNA reads TGTGCCAGTAGTACCTCCCAGGGGGCAAAGCAGTTCTTC.

This clone has just one count. The V and J genes are TRBV4-3 and TRBJ2-2; D is possibly TRBD2 (6 bases). This CDR3 has 16 amino acids. Per germline, CDR1 LGHNA and CDR2 YSLEER. V lost 0 bases and J lost 4, with 12 bases in between. The CDR3 sequence: CASSQDFGGGTGELFF. The CDR3, as DNA: TGCGCCAGCAGCCAAGATTTCGGGGGAGGCACCGGGGAGCTGTTTTTT.

V usage is TRBV6-2 or TRBV6-3 and J usage is TRBJ2-2, with D hard to call. The CDR3 runs 14 residues. Germline CDR1 and CDR2: MNHEY and SVGEGT. The V end was cut by 4 bases, the J end by 2 bases, with 8 bases between. The CDR3, as DNA: TGTGCCAGCAGTTTCGACTCTAACACCGGGGAGCTGTTTTTT. Translated: CASSFDSNTGELFF.

The chain links TRBV18 to TRBJ2-1; possibly TRBD1 for D (5 bases). The V end lost 2 bases, the J end lost 5 bases, and 19 bases lay between the germline ends. This CDR3 contains 17 residues. The germline CDR1 and CDR2 sequences are KGHSH and LQKENI. The CDR3 reads CASSPKGQLRWNNEQFF. In nucleotides, the CDR3 is TGTGCCAGCTCACCAAAGGGGCAGTTACGGTGGAACAATGAGCAGTTCTTC.

V usage is TRBV18 and J usage is TRBJ1-2; D call uncertain. The CDR3 consists of 18 residues. Germline V lookup: CDR1 KGHSH, CDR2 LQKENI. V lost 1 base and J lost 6, with 24 bases in between. CDR3 DNA sequence: TGTGCCAGCTCACCACTAAGTTCGGGGTCCTTAAACTTCGATGGCTACACCTTC. This encodes CASSPLSSGSLNFDGYTF.

This clone showed up just a few times. This sequence joins TRBV5-1 and TRBJ1-1; TRBD1 might be the D (6 bases). The germline V gene encodes CDR1 SGHRS and CDR2 YFSETQ. V gave up 4 bases and J gave up 4 bases, with 14 bases separating them. The CDR3 runs to 14 residues. CDR3 nucleotide sequence: TGCGCCAGCAGCACCGAACAGGGCCGCACTGAAGCTTTCTTT. This encodes CASSTEQGRTEAFF.

V and J are TRBV9 and TRBJ1-1, with 10 bases fitting TRBD1. Trimming at V came to 3 bases and at J to 0 bases, leaving 17 bases not matched to a gene. The germline V gene encodes CDR1 SGDLS and CDR2 YYNGEE. The CDR3 totals 20 residues. The CDR3 region has the DNA TGTGCCAGCAGCGACGTGCGGGACAGGGGATCCCTTACTATGAACACTGAAGCTTTCTTT. Translation: CASSDVRDRGSLTMNTEAFF.

The V and J genes are TRBV2 and TRBJ1-2, with a weak D call TRBD1 (6 bases). The V gene lost 7 bases and the J gene lost 3 bases, with 15 bases spanning the gap. The CDR3 loop spans 14 amino acids. Per the germline V gene, CDR1 is SNHLY and CDR2 is FYNNEI. The CDR3 loop reads CASTRWTADYGYTF. CDR3 nucleotide sequence: TGTGCCAGCACCCGATGGACAGCTGACTATGGCTACACCTTC.

This chain uses TRBV27 with TRBJ1-4; tentatively, D is TRBD1 (6 bases). The CDR3 is 15 amino acids. In germline, CDR1 is MNHEY, CDR2 SMNVEV (reference sequence). V lost 2 bases and J lost 2, with 9 bases in between. CDR3 nucleotides: TGTGCCAGCAGTTTACGACAGGCCACTAATGAAAAACTGTTTTTT. Protein: CASSLRQATNEKLFF.

The genes are TRBV9 and TRBJ2-3; tentative D call: TRBD2 (6 bases). With 4 bases removed from V and 2 bases from J, the gap between germline ends came to 14 bases. Germline V gene sequence: CDR1 SGDLS, CDR2 YYNGEE. CDR3 size: 15 residues. The DNA for the CDR3 is TGTGCCAGCAGCCCCACGGGACTTATCACAGATACGCAGTATTTT. This gives the protein CASSPTGLITDTQYF.

V is TRBV3-1 (or the pseudogene TRBV3-2) and J is TRBJ1-3; D is unclear. Germline assignment: CDR1 LGHDT and CDR2 YNNKEL (reference sequence). Trimming left V 2 bases short and J 4 bases short, with 12 bases between. The CDR3 is made up of 15 amino acids. CDR3 amino acids: CASSQSDYPGNTIYF. CDR3 DNA: TGTGCCAGCAGCCAATCTGACTACCCCGGAAACACCATATATTTT.

The chain links TRBV11-3 to TRBJ2-1, with 7 bases lining up with TRBD1. CDR1 is SGHNT, CDR2 YENEEA, per germline. With V trimmed by 4 bases and J by 4 bases, 4 bases remained unmatched. CDR3 length: 14 amino acids. DNA of the CDR3: TGTGCCAGCAGCTCAGGACAGGAATACAATGAGCAGTTCTTC. It encodes CASSSGQEYNEQFF.

The J gene is TRBJ1-6, the V gene TRBV27; D is uncertain. The CDR3 runs 14 residues. Germline V lookup: CDR1 MNHEY, CDR2 SMNVEV (reference sequence). The V gene lost 3 bases and the J gene lost 2 bases, with 5 bases spanning the gap. As DNA, the CDR3 is TGTGCCAGCAGTTTCGGTCCCTATAATTCACCCCTCCACTTT. Translation gives CASSFGPYNSPLHF.

This clone was detected once. The rearrangement joins TRBV11-3 to TRBJ2-5; 8 bases are a match to TRBD1. The ends lost 0 bases at V and 6 bases at J; junction bases unmatched: 6. The length of the CDR3 is 15 residues. Germline assignment: CDR1 SGHNT and CDR2 YENEEA. CDR3 sequence (DNA): TGTGCCAGCAGCTTAGACCCAGGGGGCGCGAAGACCCAGTACTTC. Protein sequence: CASSLDPGGAKTQYF.

The CDR3 is CASSFTRQAYEQYF. CDR3 nucleotides: TGTGCCAGCAGCTTCACACGACAGGCGTACGAGCAGTACTTC. This rearrangement joins TRBV11-2 to TRBJ2-7; D may be TRBD1 (6 bases). The length of the CDR3 is 14 residues. Germline-derived CDR1 and CDR2 are SGHAT and FQNNGV. V dropped 3 bases and J dropped 4 bases, with 13 bases sitting between them.

This chain joins TRBV24-1 and TRBJ2-5; 7 positions match TRBD1. Germline-derived CDR1 and CDR2 are KGHDR and SFDVKD. This CDR3 spans 12 amino acids. V trimming: 3 bases; J trimming: 7 bases; junction bases outside the gene matches: 1. CDR3 residues: CATSDRTGTQYF. CDR3 coding DNA: TGTGCCACCAGTGATAGGACAGGGACCCAGTACTTC.